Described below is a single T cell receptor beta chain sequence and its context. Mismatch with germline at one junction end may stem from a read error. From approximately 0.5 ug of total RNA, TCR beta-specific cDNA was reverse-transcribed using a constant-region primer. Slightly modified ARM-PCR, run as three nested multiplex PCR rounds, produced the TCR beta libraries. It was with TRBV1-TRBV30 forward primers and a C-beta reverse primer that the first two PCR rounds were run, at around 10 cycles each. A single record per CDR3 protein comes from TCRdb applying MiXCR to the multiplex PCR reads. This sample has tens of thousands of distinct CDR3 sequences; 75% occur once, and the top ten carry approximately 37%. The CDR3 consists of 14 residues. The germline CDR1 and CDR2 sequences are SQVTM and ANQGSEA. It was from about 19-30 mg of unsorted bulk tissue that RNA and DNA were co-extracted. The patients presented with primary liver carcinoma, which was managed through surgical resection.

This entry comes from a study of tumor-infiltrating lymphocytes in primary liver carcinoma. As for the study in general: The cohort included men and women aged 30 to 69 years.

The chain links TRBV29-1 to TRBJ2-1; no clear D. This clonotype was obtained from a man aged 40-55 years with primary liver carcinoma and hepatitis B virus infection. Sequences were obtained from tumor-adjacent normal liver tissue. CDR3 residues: CGVVPSFGYNKQSF. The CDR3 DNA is TGCGGTGTTGTACCGAGCTTCGGCTACAATAAGCAGTCCTTC.